In this sample, the clone carrying this TCR beta chain turned up once. Its specificity is not known. The data derive from a study of OX40 agonist ivuxolimab in advanced cancers. General study findings and limits: CD8+ T cells averaged more expanded clones than CD4+. A proportion of nonresponders additionally exhibited low normalized T-cell clonal expansion.

Unmatched junction bases numbered 6, after V lost 7 bases and J lost 4 bases. Germline CDR1 and CDR2: SGHRS and YFSETQ. This CDR3 has 14 residues. At cycle 4 day 1, cycle 7 day 1, and baseline, blood was sampled. Some clones are missing from TCRdb's copy, which holds only in-frame ones; the method was immunoSEQ multiplex PCR. The table has around 80,000 clones, around nine tenths seen once. The clonotype originates from an adult with an advanced solid tumor such as melanoma, head and neck, liver or kidney cancer. Sequenced here: CD4+ or CD8+ T cells sorted from blood, sampled in a trial of the OX40 agonist ivuxolimab. The rearrangement joins TRBV5-1 to TRBJ2-2; 8 bases match TRBD2. CDR3 nucleotide sequence: TGCGCCAGCCGGGAGGGGGTCAGCACCGGGGAGCTGTTTTTT. It specifies CASREGVSTGELFF. The full variable domain, in which reference TRBV5-1 and TRBJ2-2 provide the parts outside the CDR3, is KAGVTQTPRYLIKTRGQQVTLSCSPISGHRSVSWYQQTPGQGLQFLFEYFSETQRNKGNFPGRFSGRQFSNSRSEMNVSTLELGDSALYLCASREGVSTGELFFGEGSRLTVL.